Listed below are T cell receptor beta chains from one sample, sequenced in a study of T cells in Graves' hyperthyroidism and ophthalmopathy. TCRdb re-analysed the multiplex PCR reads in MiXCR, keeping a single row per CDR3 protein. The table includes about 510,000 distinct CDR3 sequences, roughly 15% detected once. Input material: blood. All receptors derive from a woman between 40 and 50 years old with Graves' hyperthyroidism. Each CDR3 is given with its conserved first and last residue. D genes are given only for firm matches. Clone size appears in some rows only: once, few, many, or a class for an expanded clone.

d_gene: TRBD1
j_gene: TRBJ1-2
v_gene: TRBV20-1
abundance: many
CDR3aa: CSARKTGVPQGYTF
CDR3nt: TGCAGTGCTAGAAAAACAGGGGTCCCGCAAGGCTACACCTTC

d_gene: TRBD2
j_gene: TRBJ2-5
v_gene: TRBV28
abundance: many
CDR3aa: CASSLWGAGVETQYF
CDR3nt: TGTGCCAGCAGTTTGTGGGGCGCGGGGGTAGAGACCCAGTACTTC

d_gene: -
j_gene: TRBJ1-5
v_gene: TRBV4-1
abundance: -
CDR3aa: CVSSQGGDPQPQHF
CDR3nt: TGCGTCAGCAGCCAAGGGGGGGATCCTCAGCCCCAGCATTTT

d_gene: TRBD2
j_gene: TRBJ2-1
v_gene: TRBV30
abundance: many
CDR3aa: CAWDSGGNEQFF
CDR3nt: TGTGCTTGGGATAGCGGGGGTAATGAGCAGTTCTTC

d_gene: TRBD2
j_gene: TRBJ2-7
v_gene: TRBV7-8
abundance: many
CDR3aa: CASSHSAGAPPSEQYF
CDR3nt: TGTGCCAGCAGCCACTCAGCGGGAGCGCCCCCATCCGAGCAGTACTTC

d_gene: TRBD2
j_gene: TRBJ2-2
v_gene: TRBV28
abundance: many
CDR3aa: CASSLLAGGPGGELFF
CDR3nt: TGTGCCAGCAGTTTGCTAGCGGGAGGGCCTGGGGGGGAGCTGTTTTTT

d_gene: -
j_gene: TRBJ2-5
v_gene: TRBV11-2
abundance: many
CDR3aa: CASSLRLGETQYF
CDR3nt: TGTGCCAGCAGCTTACGGCTCGGAGAGACCCAGTACTTC

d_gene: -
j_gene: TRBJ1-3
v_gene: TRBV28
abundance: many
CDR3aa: CASSLSRNSGNTIYF
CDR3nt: TGTGCCAGCAGTTTATCTCGCAACTCTGGAAACACCATATATTTT

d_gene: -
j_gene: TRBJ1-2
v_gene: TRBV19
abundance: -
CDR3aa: CASSSAGRAQGYYGYTF
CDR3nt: TGTGCCAGTAGTTCGGCGGGTCGCGCCCAGGGATACTATGGCTACACCTTC

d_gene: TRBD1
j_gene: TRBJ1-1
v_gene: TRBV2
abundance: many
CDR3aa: CASGPLNRGTGGAGTEAFF
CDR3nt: TGTGCCAGCGGACCCTTGAACCGTGGGACAGGGGGCGCAGGCACTGAAGCTTTCTTT

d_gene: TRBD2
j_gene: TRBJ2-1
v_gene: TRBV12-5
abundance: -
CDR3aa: CASGLVLSSGSNEQFF
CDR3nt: TGTGCTAGTGGTTTGGTACTCTCCAGCGGGAGCAATGAGCAGTTCTTC

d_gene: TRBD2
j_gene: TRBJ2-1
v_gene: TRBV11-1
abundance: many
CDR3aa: CASSRGTSGSAYNEQFF
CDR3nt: TGTGCCAGCAGCCGTGGGACTAGCGGGAGTGCCTACAATGAGCAGTTCTTC

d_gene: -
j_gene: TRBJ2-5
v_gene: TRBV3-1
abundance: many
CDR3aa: CASSRDKETQYF
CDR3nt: TGTGCCAGCAGCCGGGACAAAGAGACCCAGTACTTC

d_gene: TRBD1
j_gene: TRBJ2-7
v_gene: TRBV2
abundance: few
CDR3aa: CASRVGQGFSYEQYF
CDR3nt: TGTGCCAGCAGAGTCGGACAGGGGTTCTCCTACGAGCAGTACTTC

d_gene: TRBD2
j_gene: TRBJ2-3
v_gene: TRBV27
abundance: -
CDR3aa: CASSQTSAPDTQYF
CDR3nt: TGTGCCAGCAGTCAGACTAGCGCGCCAGATACGCAGTATTTT

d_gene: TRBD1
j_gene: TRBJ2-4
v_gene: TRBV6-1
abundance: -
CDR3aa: CASRSGGMENIQYF
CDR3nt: TGTGCCAGCAGGTCAGGGGGTATGGAAAACATTCAGTACTTC

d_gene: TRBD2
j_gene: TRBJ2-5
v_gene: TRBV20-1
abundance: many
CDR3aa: CSANLAAGGETQYF
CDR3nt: TGCAGTGCTAACCTAGCGGCCGGGGGGGAGACCCAGTACTTC

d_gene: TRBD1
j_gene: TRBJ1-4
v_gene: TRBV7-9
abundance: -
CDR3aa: CASSPLGGSTTNEKLFF
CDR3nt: TGTGCCAGCAGCCCCCTAGGGGGCTCAACAACTAATGAAAAACTGTTTTTT

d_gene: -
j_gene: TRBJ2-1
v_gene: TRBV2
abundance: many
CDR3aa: CASMVNEQFF
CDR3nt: TGTGCCAGCATGGTCAATGAGCAGTTCTTC

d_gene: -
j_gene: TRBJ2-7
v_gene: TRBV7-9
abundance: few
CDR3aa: CASSLVGLGLSEQYF
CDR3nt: TGTGCCAGCAGCTTAGTAGGGTTGGGATTGAGCGAGCAGTACTTC

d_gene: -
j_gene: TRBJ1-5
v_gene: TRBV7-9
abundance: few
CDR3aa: CASTLGGNQPQHF
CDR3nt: TGTGCCAGCACCCTTGGGGGCAATCAGCCCCAGCATTTT

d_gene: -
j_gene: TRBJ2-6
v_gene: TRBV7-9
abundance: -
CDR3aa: CASSLVRPGIYWANVLTF
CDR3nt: TGTGCCAGCAGCTTAGTTCGACCAGGGATTTACTGGGCCAACGTCCTGACTTTC

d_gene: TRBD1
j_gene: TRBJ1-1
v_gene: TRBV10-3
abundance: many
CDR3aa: CAISGGRGITNTEAFF
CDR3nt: TGTGCCATCAGTGGGGGCAGGGGGATAACGAACACTGAAGCTTTCTTT

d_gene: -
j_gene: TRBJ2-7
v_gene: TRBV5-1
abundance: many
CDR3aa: CASSLGLTAYEQYF
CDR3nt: TGCGCCAGCAGCTTGGGGTTGACGGCCTACGAGCAGTACTTC

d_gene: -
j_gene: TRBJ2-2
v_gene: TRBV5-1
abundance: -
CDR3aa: CASSLTQGTAGELFF
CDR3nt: TGCGCCAGCAGCTTGACACAGGGGACTGCCGGGGAGCTGTTTTTT

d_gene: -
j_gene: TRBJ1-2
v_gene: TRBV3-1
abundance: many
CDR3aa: CASSQDVGGNYGYTF
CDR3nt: TGTGCCAGCAGCCAAGATGTCGGGGGAAACTATGGCTACACCTTC

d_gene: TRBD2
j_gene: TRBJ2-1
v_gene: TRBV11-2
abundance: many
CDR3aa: CASSLRILADNEQFF
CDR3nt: TGTGCCAGCAGCTTACGAATACTAGCGGACAATGAGCAGTTCTTC